Listed below are T cell receptor beta chains from one sample, sequenced in a study of blood T cell repertoires in COVID-19. The repertoire was sequenced with immunoSEQ multiplex PCR; TCRdb's copy has only in-frame clones and lacks some. The table includes some 300,000 clones, 75% to 90% detected once. Sequencing used peripheral blood. These receptors were obtained from a woman aged 70-85 years with COVID-19, enrolled during active disease. CDR3s include the opening cysteine and the closing phenylalanine or tryptophan. The D gene is left open where the match is weak. Clone size appears in some rows only: once, few, many, or a class for an expanded clone.

TRBJ1-3 | NA | TRBV28 | NA | CASSLGLSGNTIYF | TGTGCCAGCAGCCTTGGACTCTCTGGAAACACCATATATTTT
TRBJ1-5 | NA | TRBV6-5 | NA | CASSYSRGVNQPQHF | TGTGCCAGCAGTTACTCAAGAGGAGTAAATCAGCCCCAGCATTTT
TRBJ2-7 | NA | TRBV7-8 | TRBD2 | CASSSGGAYEQYF | TGTGCCAGCAGCTCCGGGGGGGCGTACGAGCAGTACTTC
TRBJ2-5 | NA | TRBV24-1 | NA | CATSDIRASREETQYF | TGTGCCACCAGTGATATACGGGCCTCCAGGGAAGAGACCCAGTACTTC
TRBJ2-5 | NA | TRBV24-1 | NA | CATSPGGTLSETQYF | TGTGCCACTTCCCCGGGTGGTACTTTGAGTGAGACCCAGTACTTC
TRBJ2-7 | few | TRBV6-2/TRBV6-3 | NA | CASSQIRYEQYF | TGTGCCAGCAGTCAGATTCGATACGAGCAGTACTTC
TRBJ1-2 | NA | TRBV2 | TRBD1 | CARGGQANYGYTF | TGTGCCAGAGGGGGACAGGCCAACTATGGCTACACCTTC
TRBJ2-2 | NA | TRBV12-5 | TRBD2 | CASGFERGGLFF | TGTGCTAGTGGTTTTGAGCGGGGGGGCCTTTTTTTT
TRBJ2-7 | NA | TRBV30 | TRBD2 | CAWNPSGAFYEQYF | TGTGCCTGGAACCCTAGCGGGGCCTTCTACGAGCAGTACTTC
TRBJ2-7 | NA | TRBV19 | TRBD1 | CASSPGQGGRKYF | TGTGCCAGTAGCCCGGGACAGGGGGGGCGGAAGTACTTC
TRBJ2-2 | NA | TRBV27 | TRBD1 | CASRRDRLSGELFF | TGTGCCAGCAGAAGGGACAGGCTTAGCGGGGAGCTGTTTTTT
TRBJ2-5 | NA | TRBV30 | TRBD2 | CAWSGGRTSGVEETQYF | TGTGCCTGGAGTGGGGGACGGACTAGCGGGGTGGAAGAGACCCAGTACTTC
TRBJ1-2 | NA | TRBV5-1 | NA | CASSLLGSDGYTF | TGCGCCAGCAGCTTGCTCGGTTCGGATGGCTACACCTTC
TRBJ2-5 | NA | TRBV7-9 | TRBD1 | CASSLGRGYQETQYF | TGTGCCAGCAGCTTAGGCAGGGGGTACCAAGAGACCCAGTACTTC
TRBJ2-3 | few | TRBV5-1 | TRBD2 | CASSLMPSGPRGDTQYF | TGCGCCAGCAGCTTGATGCCTAGCGGGCCTCGGGGAGATACGCAGTATTTT
TRBJ1-2 | NA | TRBV9 | TRBD1 | CASSPGTGFHGYTF | TGTGCCAGCAGCCCCGGGACAGGCTTCCATGGCTACACCTTC
TRBJ2-1 | NA | TRBV7-2 | NA | CASSLELGGASSYNEQFF | TGTGCCAGCAGCTTAGAGTTAGGAGGGGCCAGCTCCTACAATGAGCAGTTCTTC
TRBJ2-1 | NA | TRBV18 | NA | CASSPAGLEGEQFF | TGTGCCAGCTCACCTGCAGGGTTGGAGGGTGAGCAGTTCTTC
TRBJ1-2 | NA | TRBV15 | NA | CATSRVGTNPTRYGYTF | TGTGCCACCAGCAGAGTAGGGACAAATCCAACCCGCTATGGCTACACCTTC
TRBJ2-3 | NA | TRBV7-2 | NA | CASSLLAQSTDTQYF | TGTGCCAGCAGCCTACTAGCACAAAGCACAGATACGCAGTATTTT
TRBJ2-3 | NA | TRBV7-2 | NA | CASTRGGANTQYF | TGTGCCAGCACCCGCGGCGGGGCTAATACGCAGTATTTT
TRBJ2-3 | NA | TRBV28 | NA | CASSSRAGKSTDTQYF | TGTGCCAGCAGTTCACGAGCGGGCAAGAGCACAGATACGCAGTATTTT
TRBJ2-5 | NA | TRBV4-1 | NA | CASSQGERVTQYF | TGCGCCAGCAGCCAAGGGGAGCGAGTGACCCAGTACTTC
TRBJ2-7 | NA | TRBV11-2 | NA | CASSLDSRGPGYYEQYF | TGTGCCAGCAGCTTAGATTCGCGGGGGCCCGGATACTACGAGCAGTACTTC
TRBJ1-1 | NA | TRBV12-5 | NA | CASGLGRNTEAFF | TGTGCTAGTGGTTTGGGCAGGAACACTGAAGCTTTCTTT
TRBJ2-1 | NA | TRBV3-1/TRBV3-2 | TRBD1 | CASSLNRGNEQFF | TGTGCCAGCAGCCTTAACAGGGGGAATGAGCAGTTCTTC
TRBJ1-6 | NA | TRBV4-1 | NA | CASSQDPGRTQNSPLHF | TGCGCCAGCAGCCAAGATCCAGGGAGGACCCAAAATTCACCCCTCCACTTT
TRBJ1-2 | NA | TRBV3-1/TRBV3-2 | TRBD1 | CASSQAGTGVYYGYTF | TGTGCCAGCAGCCAAGCCGGGACAGGGGTATACTATGGCTACACCTTC
TRBJ1-1 | NA | TRBV12-3/TRBV12-4 | NA | CASSLVGREAFF | TGTGCCAGCAGTTTAGTAGGCAGGGAAGCTTTCTTT
TRBJ1-1 | NA | TRBV19 | TRBD1 | CASSLTDRGTEAFF | TGTGCCAGTAGTCTCACGGACAGGGGAACTGAAGCTTTCTTT
TRBJ2-7 | NA | TRBV4-1 | TRBD2 | CASSFLAGGSYEQYF | TGCGCCAGCAGCTTTTTAGCGGGGGGCTCCTACGAGCAGTACTTC
TRBJ2-5 | NA | TRBV3-1/TRBV3-2 | NA | CASSQVEGRTQYF | TGTGCCAGCAGCCAAGTGGAGGGGCGGACCCAGTACTTC
TRBJ2-7 | NA | TRBV19 | TRBD1 | CASSSQTGLNEQYF | TGTGCCAGTAGTAGCCAGACAGGGCTCAACGAGCAGTACTTC
TRBJ2-1 | NA | TRBV7-2 | NA | CASAAGGSYNEQFF | TGTGCCAGCGCGGCGGGCGGCTCCTACAATGAGCAGTTCTTC
TRBJ2-7 | NA | TRBV7-2 | TRBD1 | CASSLAQGQGYF | TGTGCCAGCAGCTTAGCCCAGGGACAGGGGTACTTC
TRBJ2-1 | NA | TRBV2 | NA | CASSGDGARAEQFF | TGTGCCAGCAGCGGAGATGGGGCACGTGCTGAGCAGTTCTTC
TRBJ2-1 | NA | TRBV10-1 | TRBD2 | CASSESSGGAAEQFF | TGCGCCAGCAGTGAGTCAAGCGGGGGGGCCGCTGAGCAGTTCTTC
TRBJ2-7 | few | TRBV28 | TRBD1 | CASRGFGTGGDYEQYF | TGTGCCAGCAGGGGATTCGGGACAGGGGGCGACTACGAGCAGTACTTC
TRBJ1-1 | NA | TRBV11-2 | NA | CASSLTGTPEAFF | TGTGCCAGCAGCTTAACCGGGACACCTGAGGCTTTCTTT
TRBJ1-5 | once | TRBV21-1 | NA | CASSKVKFKSTGVGCQPQHF | TGTGCCAGCAGCAAAGTTAAGTTTAAATCGACAGGGGTTGGGTGCCAGCCCCAGCATTTT
TRBJ1-4 | NA | TRBV21-1 | NA | CASSKEEQGGEKLFF | TGTGCCAGCAGCAAAGAGGAACAGGGCGGCGAAAAACTGTTTTTT
TRBJ2-1 | NA | TRBV7-3 | TRBD2 | CASSSTSGGADEQFF | TGTGCCAGCAGCTCGACTAGCGGGGGGGCAGATGAGCAGTTCTTC
TRBJ1-3 | NA | TRBV29-1 | TRBD1 | CSVEESRTGGNTIYF | TGCAGCGTTGAAGAGTCTAGGACAGGGGGAAACACCATATATTTT
TRBJ1-1 | NA | TRBV19 | NA | CASSTTGLNTEAFF | TGTGCCAGTAGTACCACAGGGTTGAACACTGAAGCTTTCTTT
TRBJ2-7 | NA | TRBV27 | TRBD2 | CASSLLLPGGRGEQYF | TGTGCCAGCAGTTTATTACTCCCGGGAGGCAGAGGCGAGCAGTACTTC
TRBJ2-7 | NA | TRBV13 | TRBD2 | CASSPDRAGGRHEQYF | TGTGCCAGCAGCCCGGACCGGGCGGGGGGGCGCCACGAGCAGTACTTC
TRBJ1-4 | NA | TRBV28 | TRBD1 | CASSLVQGGEKLFF | TGTGCCAGCAGTTTAGTCCAGGGGGGTGAAAAACTGTTTTTT
TRBJ2-7 | NA | TRBV28 | TRBD1 | CASSPWTGNYEQYF | TGTGCCAGCAGTCCTTGGACAGGGAACTACGAGCAGTACTTC
TRBJ1-6 | NA | TRBV5-1 | NA | CASSRELYNSPLHF | TGCGCCAGCAGCCGGGAGCTCTATAATTCACCCCTCCACTTT
TRBJ1-1 | once | TRBV29-1 | TRBD1 | CSVSPGTGLNTEAFF | TGCAGCGTCTCGCCCGGGACAGGGCTAAACACTGAAGCTTTCTTT
TRBJ1-2 | once | TRBV6-5 | NA | CASIDGVYGYTF | TGTGCCAGCATCGACGGGGTCTATGGCTACACCTTC
TRBJ1-4 | NA | TRBV5-1 | TRBD1 | CASSPGQGAATNEKLFF | TGCGCCAGCAGCCCTGGACAGGGGGCTGCAACTAATGAAAAACTGTTTTTT
TRBJ1-5 | NA | TRBV2 | NA | CASSETGQFSLRDQPQHF | TGTGCCAGCAGTGAAACCGGACAGTTTTCCCTCCGGGATCAGCCCCAGCATTTT
TRBJ2-5 | NA | TRBV4-2 | TRBD1 | CASSQPIDRVGETQYF | TGTGCCAGCAGCCAGCCGATCGACAGGGTCGGAGAGACCCAGTACTTC
TRBJ2-3 | NA | TRBV19 | NA | CASNFGISTDTQYF | TGTGCCAGTAACTTCGGGATTAGCACAGATACGCAGTATTTT
TRBJ1-5 | once | TRBV11-3 | NA | CASSLDKGDQPQHF | TGTGCCAGCAGCTTAGATAAGGGGGATCAGCCCCAGCATTTT
TRBJ1-1 | NA | TRBV6-5 | TRBD1 | CASSYHGTGGTEAFF | TGTGCCAGCAGTTACCACGGTACAGGGGGCACTGAAGCTTTCTTT
TRBJ2-1 | once | TRBV7-8 | NA | CASSLFRASDGNEQFF | TGTGCCAGCAGCTTATTCCGGGCTAGCGATGGTAATGAGCAGTTCTTC